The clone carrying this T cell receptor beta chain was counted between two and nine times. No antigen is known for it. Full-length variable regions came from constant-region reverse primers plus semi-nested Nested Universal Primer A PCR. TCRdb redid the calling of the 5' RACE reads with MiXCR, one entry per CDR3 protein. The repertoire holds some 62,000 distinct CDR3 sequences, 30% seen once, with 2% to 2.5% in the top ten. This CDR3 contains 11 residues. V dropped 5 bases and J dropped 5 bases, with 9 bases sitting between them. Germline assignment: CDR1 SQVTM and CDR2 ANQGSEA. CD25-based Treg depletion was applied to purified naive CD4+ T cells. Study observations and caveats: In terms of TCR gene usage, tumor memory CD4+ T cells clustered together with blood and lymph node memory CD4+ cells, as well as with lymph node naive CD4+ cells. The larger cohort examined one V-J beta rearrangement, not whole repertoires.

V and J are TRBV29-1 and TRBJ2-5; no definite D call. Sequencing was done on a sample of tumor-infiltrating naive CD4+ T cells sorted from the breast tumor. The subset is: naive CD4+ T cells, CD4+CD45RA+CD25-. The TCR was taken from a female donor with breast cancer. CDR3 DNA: TGCAGCGTTAAAAGGGCGGAGACCCAGTACTTC. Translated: CSVKRAETQYF.